This T cell receptor (beta chain) was documented in a study of T cells after yellow fever vaccination (dated by TCRdb to between 2017 and 2020). Broadly, across the study: The SMART-Seq v4 Ultra Low Input RNA kit was used to prepare libraries from fractions with low cell numbers. To track T-cell clones before and after primary and booster YFV17D yellow fever vaccination, bulk TCR alpha and beta repertoires were sequenced longitudinally. Two healthy male donors, one aged 18 to 30 and one aged 30 to 39 years, were included in the cohort. Blood was collected at multiple timepoints before and after primary and secondary immunization, and bulk PBMC replicates and cell subsets were isolated.

The investigation overall reported the following: Because the study included only two donors, the extent to which the findings can be generalized is limited. After the booster, most clones that had expanded after primary vaccination were detected again (nearly 97% of CD4 and 88% of CD8), suggesting broad maintenance of memory. A small share of clonotypes was detected in both CD4 and CD8 compartments, with the overlap likely arising from convergent recombination. Computational filtering was needed because FACS-sorted repertoires could contain abundant contaminating clonotypes from the bulk population. Compared with the primary T-cell response, the secondary T-cell response was faster but weaker, reaching its peak on day 5 rather than on day 15.

TCR cDNA was synthesized by 5'RACE template switching, through which a universal primer site and unique molecular identifiers were introduced. Priming for cDNA synthesis came from both the TCR alpha and TCR beta constant segments. Two PCR steps were used to amplify libraries, with sample barcodes and sequencing adapters being added in the second step. Sequencing of the libraries was done on either Illumina HiSeq 2500 (2x100 bp) or NovaSeq (2x150 bp). The original pipeline was this. Demultiplexing of reads and collapsing into UMI consensus sequences were performed with MIGEC, and V(D)J alignment was carried out with MiXCR. Using edgeR on replicate PBMC samples, clonotypes were called vaccine-responding if FDR was below 0.01 and the log2 fold change was above 5 up to day 15. Each bulk clonotype was labeled CD4 or CD8 based on which sequenced repertoire, CD4 or CD8, contained the clonotype at higher abundance. TCRdb reworked the public reads: Q25 trimming with fastp, MiXCR clone assembly, productive beta chains retained. Identical CDR3 proteins give one entry, which carries the most common genes and DNA. The V and J calls and clone size come from TCRdb's table, not from the authors' own analysis. This sample lists roughly 300,000 distinct CDR3 sequences; approximately 8% were detected once. The ten largest clones capture approximately 15% of the sample.

Taken from the germline V gene, the CDR1 and CDR2 loops are LGHNA and YNFKEQ. Inclusive of the bounding cysteine and phenylalanine, the CDR3 is 15 residues long. Just the 45-base CDR3 DNA is kept, in frame starting at base 1. Sample treatment or condition, as interpreted from the label and publication: live attenuated yellow fever vaccine strain. At every blood-draw timepoint, two biological replicates of bulk PBMCs were collected. A standard Ficoll-Paque protocol was used to isolate PBMCs from peripheral blood. RNA was extracted with TriZol from bulk PBMCs, CD4 and CD8 fractions, and dextramer-positive and dextramer-negative fractions. On this clonotype itself: The antigen this receptor binds is unknown. This may arise from a read error, as a much more abundant clone is one base away.

This clonotype was sampled from a man younger than 30 who received the YFV17D yellow fever vaccine. Sequencing used PBMCs, obtained about 49 days after the first yellow fever vaccination. Recombination linked TRBV4-2 to TRBJ2-1, with the D gene not clear enough to name. The J call may be in error: the DNA end matches TRBJ2-7 better. The DNA is TGTGCCAGCAGCCAAAGATCGCGTGCCTACAATGAGCAGTACTTC. The encoded protein is CASSQRSRAYNEQYF.